This T cell receptor beta chain appears in the sequencing data of a study of Graves' ophthalmopathy and Graves' hyperthyroidism. Study-wide results and limits: Stable hyperthyroidism and ophthalmopathy were told apart by a 13-signature model, which achieved approximately 87% sensitivity and approximately 82% specificity.

The study amplified TCR beta CDR3 regions using RNA transcripts. HTBI primers were employed in first-round RT-PCR, then a second-round multiplex PCR followed. One entry per CDR3 protein, called by TCRdb with MiXCR from the multiplex PCR reads. The table includes over a million distinct CDR3 sequences, about 35% detected once. This CDR3 comprises 16 residues. The germline CDR1 and CDR2 sequences are SGHVS and FQNEAQ. Trimming took 6 bases from V and 7 from J, leaving 24 bases between them. Other autoimmune diseases, uncontrolled infections, pregnancy or lactation led to the exclusion of patients. About this clonotype: Its antigen is as yet unknown.

This clonotype originated in an adult man with Graves' hyperthyroidism. The chain has TRBV7-8 and TRBJ1-1; D is possibly TRBD1 (6 bases). The sequenced sample was peripheral blood or thyroid tissue (not recorded which). CDR3 sequence (DNA): TGTGCCAGCAGTATTTCGCTGGCGGGGGCGAATCATGAAGCTTTCTTT. Amino acids: CASSISLAGANHEAFF.